One and the same sample provided the 2 T cell receptor beta chains below, sequenced in a study of T-cell reconstitution after alpha-beta-depleted transplantation in children. Using unique molecular identifiers, the investigators prepared the TCRbeta library. One entry per CDR3 protein, called by TCRdb with MiXCR from the PCR reads. This repertoire shows 300,000 or so distinct CDR3 sequences, more than 9% found once; its top ten account for around 10%. This specimen was PBMCs from the stem cell graft donor, taken from the stem cell graft. These receptors originate from a human donor who donated a stem cell graft to a child with SCID.

This clonotype was observed a few times. The chain is built from TRBV5-6 and TRBJ2-1; the D gene is possibly TRBD2 (5 bases). This CDR3 comprises 16 residues. CDR1 and CDR2 (germline): SGHDT, YYEEEE. V dropped 0 bases and J dropped 7 bases, with 17 bases sitting between them. CDR3 amino acids: CASSLVFASIVNEQFF. CDR3 DNA sequence: TGTGCCAGCAGCTTGGTTTTTGCTAGCATCGTAAATGAGCAGTTCTTC. The complete variable domain, with remaining parts taken from reference TRBV5-6 and TRBJ2-1, reads DAGVTQSPTHLIKTRGQQVTLRCSPKSGHDTVSWYQQALGQGPQFIFQYYEEEERQRGNFPDRFSGHQFPNYSSELNVNALLLGDSALYLCASSLVFASIVNEQFFGPGTRLTVL.

This chain joins TRBV2 and TRBJ2-4, with D tentatively TRBD1 (5 bases). Germline loops: CDR1 SNHLY, CDR2 FYNNEI. V was pared by 6 bases and J by 9 bases, with 15 bases between. The length of the CDR3 is 13 residues. CDR3 region: CASSQNQGVIQYF. The CDR3 DNA reads as TGTGCCAGCAGCCAAAATCAGGGCGTCATTCAGTACTTC.